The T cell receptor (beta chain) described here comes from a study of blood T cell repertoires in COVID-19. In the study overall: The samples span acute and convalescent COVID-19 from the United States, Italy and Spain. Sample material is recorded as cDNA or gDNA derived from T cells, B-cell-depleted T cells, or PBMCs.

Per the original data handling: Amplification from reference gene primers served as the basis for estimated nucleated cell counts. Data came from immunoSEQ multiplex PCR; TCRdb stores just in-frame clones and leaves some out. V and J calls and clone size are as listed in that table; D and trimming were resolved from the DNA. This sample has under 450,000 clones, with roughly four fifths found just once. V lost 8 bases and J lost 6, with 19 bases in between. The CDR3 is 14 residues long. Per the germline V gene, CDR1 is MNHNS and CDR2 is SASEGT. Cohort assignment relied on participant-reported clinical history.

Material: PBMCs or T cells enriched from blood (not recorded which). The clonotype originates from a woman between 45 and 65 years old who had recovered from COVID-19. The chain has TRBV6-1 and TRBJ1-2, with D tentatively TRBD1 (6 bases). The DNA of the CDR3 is TGTGCCAGCGCCCCCGCTGACAGGCGCCATGGCTACACCTTC. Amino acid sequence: CASAPADRRHGYTF.